The 10 T cell receptor beta chains presented below share a single source sample, sequenced in a study of long-term antiretroviral therapy in people with HIV (dated by TCRdb to 2022 to 2024). The immunoSEQ hsTCRB v3.0 assay was used at survey level resolution to sequence the TRB variable region. Imported from immuneACCESS, the table was reduced by TCRdb to in-frame sequences with V and J called. These copies leave out some clones; in studies compared against another copy, an unresolved V gene accounts for under half, and the cause of the remainder is not known. In all, the sample holds about 29,000 clones, and 70% to 90% of those were seen once. The top ten constitute 4.1% of the sample. The sequencing used unsorted PBMCs, collected 0.5 years after starting antiretroviral therapy. The origin of the receptors is a woman aged 18-29 years with HIV.

This clone was recorded a few times. The rearrangement links TRBV19 to TRBJ2-1; 10 bases are a match to TRBD2. There are 15 residues in the CDR3. The junction had 6 bases not matched to a gene; V was cut back by 6 bases and J by 4 bases. Germline V gene lookup returns CDR1 LNHDA and CDR2 SQIVND (reference sequence). CDR3 nucleotides: TGTGCCAGTAGCCAGACTAGCGGGCAATACAATGAGCAGTTCTTC. The encoded protein is CASSQTSGQYNEQFF.

This rearrangement joins TRBV7-8 to TRBJ1-4; unclear D gene. The CDR3 is 16 amino acids. V was pared by 5 bases and J by 0 bases, with 13 bases between. The V gene's germline CDR1 is SGHVS and CDR2 FQNEAQ. CDR3 nucleotide sequence: TGTGCCAGCAGCCCCGTGGCCCTGGCAACTAATGAAAAACTGTTTTTT. It yields the protein CASSPVALATNEKLFF.

This clone was recorded once. The chain uses TRBV6-6 and TRBJ2-3; 11 bases are a match to TRBD2. V lost 6 bases to trimming and J lost 8 bases; unmatched junction nucleotides: 13. CDR1 and CDR2 (germline): MNHNY, SVGAGI (reference sequence). The CDR3 length is 16 residues. CDR3 in amino acids: CASSQLAGDSYGTQYF. As DNA, the CDR3 is TGTGCCAGCAGCCAACTAGCGGGAGATTCATACGGTACGCAGTATTTT.

J is TRBJ2-3 and V is TRBV25-1, with TRBD2 matching over 11 bases. Germline CDR1 MGHDK, CDR2 SYGVNS. This CDR3 has 15 residues. The ends lost 5 bases at V and 4 bases at J; junction bases unmatched: 5. This CDR3 reads CASSRQGLAADTQYF. The DNA of the CDR3 is TGTGCCAGCAGTAGACAGGGACTAGCGGCAGATACGCAGTATTTT.

This clone was picked up a small number of times. The J gene is TRBJ1-2, the V gene TRBV19, with 9 bases that match TRBD1. J was trimmed by 7 bases and V by 9 bases; bases with no gene match: 12. The germline CDR1 and CDR2 sequences are LNHDA and SQIVND (reference sequence). CDR3 length: 14 amino acids. CDR3 region: CASSTGGVSGGYTF. The CDR3 DNA sequence: TGTGCCAGCTCCACAGGGGGCGTTAGCGGTGGCTACACCTTC.

The chain employs TRBV27 and TRBJ2-7, with D perhaps TRBD2 (5 bases). CDR1 and CDR2 from the germline V gene are MNHEY and SMNVEV (reference sequence). Trimming took off 5 bases at V and 3 bases at J, with 17 bases between the two ends. The CDR3 runs to 15 residues. CDR3 in amino acids: CASSLEAFRNYEQYF. CDR3 DNA: TGTGCCAGCAGTCTGGAGGCGTTTAGGAACTACGAGCAGTACTTC.

V usage is TRBV5-1 and J usage is TRBJ2-7, with D perhaps matching TRBD1 (6 bases). Germline CDR1 and CDR2: SGHRS and YFSETQ. The V and J ends lost 1 base and 5 bases respectively, with 13 bases between them. The CDR3 is made up of 14 amino acids. In DNA, the CDR3 is TGCGCCAGCAGCTTGAGGGGGATAACGAACGAGCAGTACTTC. Amino acids: CASSLRGITNEQYF.

The chain links TRBV11-2 to TRBJ2-7, with D hard to call. The CDR3 loop spans 11 amino acids. The germline gives CDR1 SGHAT, CDR2 FQNNGV. The V end lost 2 bases, the J end lost 6 bases, and 5 bases lay between the germline ends. The CDR3 protein is CASSLLLEQYF. The CDR3 coding sequence is TGTGCCAGCAGCTTACTCCTCGAGCAGTACTTC.

The J gene is TRBJ1-3, the V gene TRBV10-3; perhaps TRBD1 as D (5 bases). V shed 4 bases and J shed 0 bases, with 10 bases lying between them. CDR1 is ENHRY, CDR2 SYGVKD, per germline. The CDR3 totals 15 residues. The CDR3 spells CAISAQARSGNTIYF. The CDR3 DNA sequence: TGTGCCATCAGTGCACAGGCCCGCTCTGGAAACACCATATATTTT.

This clone was seen a single time. V and J are TRBV7-5 and TRBJ2-7; no check of the table's D call, TRBD1, against the DNA was made. TRBV7-5 constitutes a pseudogene. The CDR3 totals 17 residues. The CDR3 reads CARSCYLAGTGVHEQYF. The CDR3 bases are TGTGCCAGAAGCTGCTACCTGGCAGGGACAGGGGTCCACGAGCAGTACTTC.